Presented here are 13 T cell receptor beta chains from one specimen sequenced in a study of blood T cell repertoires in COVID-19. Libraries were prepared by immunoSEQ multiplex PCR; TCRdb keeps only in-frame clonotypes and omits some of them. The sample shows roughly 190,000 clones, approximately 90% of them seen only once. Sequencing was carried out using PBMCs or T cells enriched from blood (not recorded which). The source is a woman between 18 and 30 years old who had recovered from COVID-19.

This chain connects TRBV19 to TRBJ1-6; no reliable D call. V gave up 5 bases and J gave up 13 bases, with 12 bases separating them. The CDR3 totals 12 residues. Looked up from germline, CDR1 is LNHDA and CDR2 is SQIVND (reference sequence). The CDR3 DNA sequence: TGTGCCAGTAGTCCCGCACGGACTCCCCTCCACTTT. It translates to CASSPARTPLHF.

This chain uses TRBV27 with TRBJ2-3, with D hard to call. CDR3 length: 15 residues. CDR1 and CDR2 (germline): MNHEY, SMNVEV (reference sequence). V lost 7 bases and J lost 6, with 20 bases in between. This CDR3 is CASKREAERIDTQYF. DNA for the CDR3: TGTGCCAGCAAAAGAGAGGCCGAGCGCATTGATACGCAGTATTTT.

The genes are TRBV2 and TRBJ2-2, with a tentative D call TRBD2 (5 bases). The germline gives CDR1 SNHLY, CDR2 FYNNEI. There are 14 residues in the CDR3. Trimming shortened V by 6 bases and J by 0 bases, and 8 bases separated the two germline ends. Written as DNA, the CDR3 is TGTGCCAGCAGACTAGGCACGAACACCGGGGAGCTGTTTTTT. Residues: CASRLGTNTGELFF.

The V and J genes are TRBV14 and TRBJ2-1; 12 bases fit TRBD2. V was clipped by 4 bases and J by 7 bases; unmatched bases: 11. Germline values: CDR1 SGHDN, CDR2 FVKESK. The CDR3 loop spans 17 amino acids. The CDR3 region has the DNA TGTGCCAGCAGCCCCAGAGCTGGGCTAGCGGGGGGGAATGAGCAGTTCTTC. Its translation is CASSPRAGLAGGNEQFF.

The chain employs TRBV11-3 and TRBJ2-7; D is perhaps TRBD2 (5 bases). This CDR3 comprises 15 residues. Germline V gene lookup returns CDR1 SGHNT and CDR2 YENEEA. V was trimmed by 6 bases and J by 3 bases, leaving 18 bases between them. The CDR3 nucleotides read TGTGCCAGCAGTTCAGGTGTCGGGGAAGGCTACGAGCAGTACTTC. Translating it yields CASSSGVGEGYEQYF. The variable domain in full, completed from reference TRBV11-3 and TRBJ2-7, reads EAGVVQSPRYKIIEKKQPVAFWCNPISGHNTLYWYLQNLGQGPELLIRYENEEAVDDSQLPKDRFSAERLKGVDSTLKIQPAELGDSAVYLCASSSGVGEGYEQYFGPGTRLTVT.

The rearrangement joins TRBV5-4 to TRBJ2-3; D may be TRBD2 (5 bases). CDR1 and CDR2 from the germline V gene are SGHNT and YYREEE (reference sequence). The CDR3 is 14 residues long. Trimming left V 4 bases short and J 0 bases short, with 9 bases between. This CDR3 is CASSAGMSTDTQYF. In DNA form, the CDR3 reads TGTGCCAGCAGCGCCGGGATGAGCACAGATACGCAGTATTTT. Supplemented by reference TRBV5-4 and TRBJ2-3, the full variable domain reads ETGVTQSPTHLIKTRGQQVTLRCSSQSGHNTVSWYQQALGQGPQFIFQYYREEENGRGNFPPRFSGLQFPNYSSELNVNALELDDSALYLCASSAGMSTDTQYFGPGTRLTVL.

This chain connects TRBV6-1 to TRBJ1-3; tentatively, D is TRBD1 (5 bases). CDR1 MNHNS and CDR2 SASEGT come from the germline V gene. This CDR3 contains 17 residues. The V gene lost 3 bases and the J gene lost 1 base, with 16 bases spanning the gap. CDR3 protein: CASSEQGRATSGNTIYF. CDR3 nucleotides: TGTGCCAGCAGTGAGCAAGGCAGGGCCACGTCTGGAAACACCATATATTTT.

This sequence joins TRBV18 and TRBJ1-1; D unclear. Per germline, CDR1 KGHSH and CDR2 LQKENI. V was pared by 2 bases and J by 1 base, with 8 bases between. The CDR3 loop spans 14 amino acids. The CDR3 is CASSPAKPNTEAFF. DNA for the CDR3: TGTGCCAGCTCACCAGCGAAACCGAACACTGAAGCTTTCTTT. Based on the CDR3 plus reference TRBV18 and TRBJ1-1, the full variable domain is NAGVMQNPRHLVRRRGQEARLRCSPMKGHSHVYWYRQLPEEGLKFMVYLQKENIIDESGMPKERFSAEFPKEGPSILRIQQVVRGDSAAYFCASSPAKPNTEAFFGQGTRLTVV.

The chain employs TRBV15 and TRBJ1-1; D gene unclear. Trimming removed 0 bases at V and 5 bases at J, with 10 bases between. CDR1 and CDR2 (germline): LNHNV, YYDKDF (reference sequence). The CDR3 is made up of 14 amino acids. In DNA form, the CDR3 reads TGTGCCACCAGCAGAGATCTCGCTAGGACTGAAGCTTTCTTT. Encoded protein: CATSRDLARTEAFF.

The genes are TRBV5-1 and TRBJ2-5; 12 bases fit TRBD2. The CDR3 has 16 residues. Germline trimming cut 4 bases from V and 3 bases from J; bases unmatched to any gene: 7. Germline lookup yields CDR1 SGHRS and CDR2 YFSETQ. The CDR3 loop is CASSLRTSGIKETQYF. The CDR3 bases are TGCGCCAGCAGCCTTCGGACTAGCGGGATCAAAGAGACCCAGTACTTC.

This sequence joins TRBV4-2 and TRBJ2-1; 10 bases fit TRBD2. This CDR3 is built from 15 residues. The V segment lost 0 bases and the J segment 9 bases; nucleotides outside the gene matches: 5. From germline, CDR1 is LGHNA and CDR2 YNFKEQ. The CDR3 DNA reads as TGTGCCAGCAGCCAAGATACTAGCGGGAACTTTGAGCAGTTCTTC. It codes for CASSQDTSGNFEQFF.

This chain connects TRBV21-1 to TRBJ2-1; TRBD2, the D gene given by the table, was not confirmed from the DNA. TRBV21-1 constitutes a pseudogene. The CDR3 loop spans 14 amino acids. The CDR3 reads CASSNSEWYNEQFF. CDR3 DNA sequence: TGTGCCAGCAGCAATAGCGAATGGTACAATGAGCAGTTCTTC.

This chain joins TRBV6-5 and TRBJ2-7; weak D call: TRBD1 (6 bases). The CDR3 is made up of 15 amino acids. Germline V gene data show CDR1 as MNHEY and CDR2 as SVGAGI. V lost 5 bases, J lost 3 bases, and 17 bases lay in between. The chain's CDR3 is CASSPTGVRDYEQYF. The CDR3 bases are TGTGCCAGCAGTCCGACAGGCGTTCGGGACTACGAGCAGTACTTC.